The 3 T cell receptor beta chains below come from one sample, sequenced in a study of T cell clonality in common variable immunodeficiency. Sequencing used immunoSEQ multiplex PCR; TCRdb keeps in-frame clones, though not all of them. The specimen has 35,000 to 55,000 clones, none found just once. The specimen sequenced was peripheral blood mononuclear cells. These receptors were collected from a person aged 18 to 75 in good health.

This clone was counted many times. Sequencing ends 3 residues short of the CDR3 end; the germline J gene provides the rest. The chain couples TRBV20-1 to TRBJ2-7; perhaps TRBD1 as D (6 bases). Trimming took 3 bases from V and 2 from J, leaving 14 bases between them. Per the germline V gene, CDR1 is DFQATT and CDR2 is SNEGSKA (reference sequence). The CDR3 has 14 residues. The CDR3 reads CSASRTASPYEQYF. CDR3 DNA (partial): TGCAGTGCTAGTCGGACAGCTAGTCCCTACGAG.

This clone came up many times. The CDR3 extends 3 residues past the end of the read, so its final part is completed from the germline J gene. The chain carries TRBV7-9 and TRBJ1-4; possible D gene TRBD1, 6 bases. Germline V gene sequence: CDR1 SEHNR, CDR2 FQNEAQ (reference sequence). The CDR3 is 15 residues long. Trimming shortened V by 5 bases and J by 5 bases, and 15 bases separated the two germline ends. Partial CDR3 DNA: TGTGCCAGCAGCCACGCACAGGGTGGGAATGAAAAA. It codes for CASSHAQGGNEK. The CDR3 as a whole reads CASSHAQGGNEKLFF.

This clone was recorded many times. The read terminates 3 residues ahead of where the CDR3 ends, so the germline J gene completes it. The rearrangement uses TRBV11-2 and TRBJ1-1, with 7 positions matching TRBD1. V gave up 4 bases and J gave up 0 bases; unmatched junction bases: 2. The CDR3 runs to 14 residues. Germline V gene lookup returns CDR1 SGHAT and CDR2 FQNNGV. The part of the CDR3 DNA that was read is TGTGCCAGCAGCTCCAGGGGGATGAACACTGAA. Its translation is CASSSRGMNTE. From start to end, the CDR3 is CASSSRGMNTEAFF.